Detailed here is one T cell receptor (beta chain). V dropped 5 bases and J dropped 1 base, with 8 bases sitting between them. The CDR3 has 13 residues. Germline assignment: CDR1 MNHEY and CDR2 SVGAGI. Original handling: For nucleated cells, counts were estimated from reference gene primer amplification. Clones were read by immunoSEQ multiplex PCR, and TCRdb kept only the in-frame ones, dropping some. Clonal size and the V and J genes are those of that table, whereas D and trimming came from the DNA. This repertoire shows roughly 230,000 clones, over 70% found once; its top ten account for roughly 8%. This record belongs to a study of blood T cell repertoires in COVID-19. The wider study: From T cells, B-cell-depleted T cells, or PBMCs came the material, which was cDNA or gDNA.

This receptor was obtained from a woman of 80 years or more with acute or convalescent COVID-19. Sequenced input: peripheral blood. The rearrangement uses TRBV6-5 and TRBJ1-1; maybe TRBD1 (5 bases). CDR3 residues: CASSSRENTEAFF. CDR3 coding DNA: TGTGCCAGCAGTAGCAGGGAGAACACTGAAGCTTTCTTT.